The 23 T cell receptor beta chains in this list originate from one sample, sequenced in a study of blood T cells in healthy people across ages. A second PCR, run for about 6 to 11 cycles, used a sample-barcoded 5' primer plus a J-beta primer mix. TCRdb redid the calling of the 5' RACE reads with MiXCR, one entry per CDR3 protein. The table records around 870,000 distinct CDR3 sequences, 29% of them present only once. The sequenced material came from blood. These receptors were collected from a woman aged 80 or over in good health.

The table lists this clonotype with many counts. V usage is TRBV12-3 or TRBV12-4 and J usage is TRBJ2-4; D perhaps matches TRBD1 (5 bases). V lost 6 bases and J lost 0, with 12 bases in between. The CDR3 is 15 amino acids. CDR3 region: CASSQGFGAKNIQYF. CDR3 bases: TGTGCCAGCAGCCAGGGCTTCGGAGCCAAAAACATTCAGTACTTC.

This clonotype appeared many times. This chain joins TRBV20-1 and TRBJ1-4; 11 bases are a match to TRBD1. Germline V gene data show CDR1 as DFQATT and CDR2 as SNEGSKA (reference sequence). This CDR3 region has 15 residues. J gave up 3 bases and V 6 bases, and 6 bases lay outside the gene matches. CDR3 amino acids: CSARDRGGANEKLFF. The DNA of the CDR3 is TGCAGTGCCCGGGACAGGGGGGGAGCTAATGAAAAACTGTTTTTT.

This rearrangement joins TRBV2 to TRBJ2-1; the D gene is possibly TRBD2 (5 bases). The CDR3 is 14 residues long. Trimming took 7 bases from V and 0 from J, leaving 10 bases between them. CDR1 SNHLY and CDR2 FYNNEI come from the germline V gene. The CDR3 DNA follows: TGTGCCAGCAAAACGGGGAGCTCCTACAATGAGCAGTTCTTC. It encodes CASKTGSSYNEQFF.

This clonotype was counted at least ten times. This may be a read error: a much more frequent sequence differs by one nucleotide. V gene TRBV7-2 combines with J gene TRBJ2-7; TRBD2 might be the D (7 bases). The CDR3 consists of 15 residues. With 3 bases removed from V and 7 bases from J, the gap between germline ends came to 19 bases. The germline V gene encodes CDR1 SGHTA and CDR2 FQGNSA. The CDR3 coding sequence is TGTGCCAGCAGCTTGGGGAGGGGGGCCTACAATGAGCAGTACTTC. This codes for CASSLGRGAYNEQYF.

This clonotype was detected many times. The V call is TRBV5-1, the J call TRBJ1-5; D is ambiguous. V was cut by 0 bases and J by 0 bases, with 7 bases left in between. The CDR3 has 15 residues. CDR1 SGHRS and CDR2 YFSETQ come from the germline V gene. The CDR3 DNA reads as TGCGCCAGCAGCTTGGACGGTGGTAGCAATCAGCCCCAGCATTTT. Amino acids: CASSLDGGSNQPQHF. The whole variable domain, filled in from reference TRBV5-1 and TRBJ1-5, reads KAGVTQTPRYLIKTRGQQVTLSCSPISGHRSVSWYQQTPGQGLQFLFEYFSETQRNKGNFPGRFSGRQFSNSRSEMNVSTLELGDSALYLCASSLDGGSNQPQHFGDGTRLSIL.

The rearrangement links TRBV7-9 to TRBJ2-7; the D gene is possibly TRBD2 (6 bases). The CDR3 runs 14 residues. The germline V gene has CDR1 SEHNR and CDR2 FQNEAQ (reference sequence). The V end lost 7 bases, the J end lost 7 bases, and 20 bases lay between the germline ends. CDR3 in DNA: TGTGCCAGCATGTTGGCGGGGCCGTACAATGAGCAGTACTTC. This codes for CASMLAGPYNEQYF.

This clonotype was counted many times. CDR3 coding DNA: TGCGCCAGCAGCGAGGACAGTGCCCCGGGGACCCAGTACTTC. It is translated as CASSEDSAPGTQYF. This sequence joins TRBV5-1 and TRBJ2-5; a weak D match, TRBD1 (6 bases). This CDR3 has 14 residues. V shed 4 bases and J shed 7 bases, with 17 bases lying between them. CDR1 and CDR2 (germline): SGHRS, YFSETQ.

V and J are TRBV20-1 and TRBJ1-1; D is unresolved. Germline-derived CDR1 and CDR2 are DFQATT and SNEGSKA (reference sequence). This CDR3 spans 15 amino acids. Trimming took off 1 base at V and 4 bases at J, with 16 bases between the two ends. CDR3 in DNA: TGCAGTGCTAGAGTGGCAAGTGGGCCTATCACTGAAGCTTTCTTT. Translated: CSARVASGPITEAFF.

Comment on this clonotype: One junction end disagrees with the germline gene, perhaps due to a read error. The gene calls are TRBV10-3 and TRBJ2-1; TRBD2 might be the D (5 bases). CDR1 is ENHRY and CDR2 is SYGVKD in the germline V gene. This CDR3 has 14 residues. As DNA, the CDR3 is TGTGCCGTCAGTGAGTACGGGGTTCAAGAGACCCAGTTCTTC. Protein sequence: CAVSEYGVQETQFF.

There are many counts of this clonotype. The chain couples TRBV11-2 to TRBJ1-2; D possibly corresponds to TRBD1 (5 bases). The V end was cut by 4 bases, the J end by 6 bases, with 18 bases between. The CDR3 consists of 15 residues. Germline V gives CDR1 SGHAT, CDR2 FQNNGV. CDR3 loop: CASSSGGRAGHGYTF. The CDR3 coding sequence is TGTGCCAGCAGCTCCGGCGGTAGGGCAGGGCATGGCTACACCTTC.

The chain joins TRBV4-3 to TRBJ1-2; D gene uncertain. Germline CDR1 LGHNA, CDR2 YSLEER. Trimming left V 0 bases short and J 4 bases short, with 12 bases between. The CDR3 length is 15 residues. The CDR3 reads CASSQDSAAPYGYTF. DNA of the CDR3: TGCGCCAGCAGCCAAGATTCGGCAGCCCCCTATGGCTACACCTTC.

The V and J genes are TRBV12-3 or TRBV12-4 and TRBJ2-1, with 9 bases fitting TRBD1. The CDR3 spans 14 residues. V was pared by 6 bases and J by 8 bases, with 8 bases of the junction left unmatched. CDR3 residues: CASRHGQGRYEQFF. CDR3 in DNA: TGTGCCAGCAGACACGGACAGGGGCGATATGAGCAGTTCTTC.

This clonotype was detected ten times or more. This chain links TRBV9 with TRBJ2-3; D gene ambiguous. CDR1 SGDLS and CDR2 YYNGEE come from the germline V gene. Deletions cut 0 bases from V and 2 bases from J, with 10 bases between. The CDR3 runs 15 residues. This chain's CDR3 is CASSVATTLTDTQYF. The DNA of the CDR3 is TGTGCCAGCAGCGTAGCTACGACCCTCACAGATACGCAGTATTTT.

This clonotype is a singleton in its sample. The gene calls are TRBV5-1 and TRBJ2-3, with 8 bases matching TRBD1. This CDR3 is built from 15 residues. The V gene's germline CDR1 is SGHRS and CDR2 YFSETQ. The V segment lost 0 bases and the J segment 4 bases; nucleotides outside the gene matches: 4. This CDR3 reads CASSLGQGHADTQYF. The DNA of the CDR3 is TGCGCCAGCAGCTTGGGACAGGGGCACGCAGATACGCAGTATTTT.

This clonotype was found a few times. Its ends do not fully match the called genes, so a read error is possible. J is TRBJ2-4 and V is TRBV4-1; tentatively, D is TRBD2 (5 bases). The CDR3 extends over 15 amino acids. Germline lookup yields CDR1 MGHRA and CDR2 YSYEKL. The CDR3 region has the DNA TGCACCAGCAGCCAAGTAGGGAGCGCCAAAAACATTCAGTACTTC. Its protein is CTSSQVGSAKNIQYF.

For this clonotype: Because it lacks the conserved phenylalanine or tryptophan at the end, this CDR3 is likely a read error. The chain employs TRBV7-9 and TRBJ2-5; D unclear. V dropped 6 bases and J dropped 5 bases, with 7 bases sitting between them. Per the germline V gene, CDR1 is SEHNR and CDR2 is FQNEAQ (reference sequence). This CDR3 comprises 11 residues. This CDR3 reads CASSVLETQYV. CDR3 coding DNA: TGTGCCAGCAGTGTACTGGAGACCCAGTACGTC.

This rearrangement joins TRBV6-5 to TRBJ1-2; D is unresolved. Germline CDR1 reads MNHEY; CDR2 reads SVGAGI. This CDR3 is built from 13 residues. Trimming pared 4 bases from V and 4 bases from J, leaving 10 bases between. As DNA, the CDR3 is TGTGCCAGCAGTTCAAATTTGATCTATGGCTACACCTTC. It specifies CASSSNLIYGYTF.

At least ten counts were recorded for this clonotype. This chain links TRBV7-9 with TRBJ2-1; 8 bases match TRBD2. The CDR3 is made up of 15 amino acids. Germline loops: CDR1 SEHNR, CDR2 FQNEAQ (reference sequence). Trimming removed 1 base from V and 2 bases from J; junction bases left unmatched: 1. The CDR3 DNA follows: TGTGCCAGCAGCTTAGTACTAGCGGCCTACAATGAGCAGTTCTTC. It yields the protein CASSLVLAAYNEQFF.

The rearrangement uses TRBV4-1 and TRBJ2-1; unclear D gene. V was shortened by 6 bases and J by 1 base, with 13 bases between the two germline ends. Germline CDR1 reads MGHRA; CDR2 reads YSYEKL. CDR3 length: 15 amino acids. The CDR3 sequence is CASSPTSPSYNEQFF. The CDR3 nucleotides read TGCGCCAGCAGTCCTACCTCCCCTTCCTACAATGAGCAGTTCTTC.

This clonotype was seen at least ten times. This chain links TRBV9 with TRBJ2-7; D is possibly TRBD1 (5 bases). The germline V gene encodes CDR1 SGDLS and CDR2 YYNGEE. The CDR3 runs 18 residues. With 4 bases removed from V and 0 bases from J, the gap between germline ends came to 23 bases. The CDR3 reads CASSLGPGSLTYSYEQYF. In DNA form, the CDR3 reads TGTGCCAGCAGCCTGGGGCCAGGTTCCTTAACTTACTCCTACGAGCAGTACTTC.

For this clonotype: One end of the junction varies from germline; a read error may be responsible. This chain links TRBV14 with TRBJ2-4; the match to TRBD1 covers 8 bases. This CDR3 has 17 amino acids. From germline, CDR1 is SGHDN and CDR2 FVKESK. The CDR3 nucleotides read TGTGCCAGCAGCCAAGTCAGGGGGCGTTGGTCCAAAAACATTCGGTACTTC. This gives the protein CASSQVRGRWSKNIRYF.

The CDR3, as DNA: TGTGCCAGCGCGGCGAGCCGCAATCAGCCCCAGCATTTT. Its protein is CASAASRNQPQHF. The chain combines TRBV6-6 with TRBJ1-5; D unresolved. Germline lookup yields CDR1 MNHNY and CDR2 SVGAGI (reference sequence). V lost 8 bases and J lost 2, with 10 bases in between. This CDR3 has 13 residues.

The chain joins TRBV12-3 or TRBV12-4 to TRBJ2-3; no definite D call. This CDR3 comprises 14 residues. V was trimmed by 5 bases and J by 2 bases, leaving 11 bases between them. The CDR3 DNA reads TGTGCCAGCAGTCTAGGAGCGACCACAGATACGCAGTATTTT. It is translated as CASSLGATTDTQYF.